A selection of T cell receptor beta chains follows, all from one sample in a study of cytomegalovirus exposure and HLA in healthy donors. Produced via immunoSEQ multiplex PCR; TCRdb's table is partial and in-frame only. The sample has 150,000 to 200,000 clones, around nine tenths seen once. The sequencing input was PBMCs. Receptors originate from a woman aged 25 to 39 in good health and CMV-seronegative. Both conserved end residues are part of each CDR3. The D gene is left open where the match is weak. Clone sizes are given selectively: once, few, many, or a class where the clone is expanded.

TRBV29-1	-	TRBJ1-1	11	-	CSALLNTEAFF	TGCAGCGCCCTTTTAAACACTGAAGCTTTCTTT
TRBV2	TRBD1	TRBJ2-7	18	once	CASSGGPVGDRGYQEQYF	TGTGCCAGCAGTGGGGGGCCGGTGGGGGACAGGGGGTATCAAGAGCAGTACTTC
TRBV2	-	TRBJ1-1	12	-	CASSVRDTEAFF	TGTGCCAGCAGCGTCCGGGACACCGAAGCTTTCTTT
TRBV2	TRBD2	TRBJ2-7	16	-	CASSERVAGGNREQYF	TGTGCCAGCAGTGAACGGGTAGCGGGGGGTAACCGCGAGCAGTACTTC
TRBV27	TRBD1	TRBJ1-1	14	-	CASRPGTVNTEAFF	TGTGCCAGCAGACCCGGGACAGTAAACACTGAAGCTTTCTTT
TRBV30	-	TRBJ1-5	13	-	CAWTQGWAQPQHF	TGTGCCTGGACACAGGGCTGGGCTCAGCCCCAGCATTTT
TRBV5-1	-	TRBJ2-3	14	-	CASSLVEPADTQYF	TGCGCCAGCAGCTTGGTTGAGCCGGCAGATACGCAGTATTTT
TRBV5-4	-	TRBJ1-4	14	-	CASSLSISGEKLFF	TGTGCCAGCAGCTTGTCCATCAGCGGTGAAAAACTGTTTTTT
TRBV11-2	-	TRBJ1-1	14	-	CASSLVTGGTEAFF	TGTGCCAGCAGCCTCGTTACAGGTGGCACTGAAGCTTTCTTT
TRBV27	-	TRBJ2-7	13	once	CTSSLTVRYEQYF	TGTACCAGCAGTTTGACAGTCCGCTACGAGCAGTACTTC
TRBV11-3	-	TRBJ2-1	13	-	CASAPHDSGEQFF	TGTGCCAGCGCCCCTCACGATTCGGGAGAGCAGTTCTTC
TRBV4-1	-	TRBJ2-5	14	-	CASSQGGGGETQYF	TGCGCCAGCAGCCAGGGTGGGGGCGGGGAGACCCAGTACTTC
TRBV5-8	TRBD1	TRBJ2-3	16	-	CASSQGTGALTDTQYF	TGTGCCAGCAGCCAAGGGACAGGGGCCCTCACAGATACGCAGTATTTT
TRBV7-6	TRBD2	TRBJ2-7	16	few	CASSSIAGGHSDEQYF	TGTGCCAGCAGCTCCATAGCGGGGGGGCATTCTGACGAGCAGTACTTC
TRBV7-8	-	TRBJ2-5	13	-	CASSPPQVETQYF	TGTGCCAGCAGCCCCCCCCAGGTGGAGACCCAGTACTTC
TRBV4-2	TRBD2	TRBJ2-2	22	-	CASSPVGFGTSGGVLNTGELFF	TGTGCCAGCAGCCCCGTGGGTTTTGGGACTAGCGGGGGGGTGCTCAACACCGGGGAGCTGTTTTTT
TRBV4-1	-	TRBJ1-5	13	-	CASSQSTRQPQHF	TGCGCCAGCAGCCAATCCACCCGGCAGCCCCAGCATTTT
TRBV29-1	-	TRBJ1-1	8	few	CSVPGTTF	TGCAGCGTACCCGGTACCACCTTT
TRBV4-1	TRBD1	TRBJ2-3	15	-	CASSQEDRETDTQYF	TGCGCCAGCAGCCAAGAGGACAGGGAAACAGATACGCAGTATTTT
TRBV6-5	-	TRBJ2-7	15	-	CASALGREKSHEQYF	TGTGCCAGCGCCCTTGGCCGGGAAAAAAGCCACGAGCAGTACTTC
TRBV5-1	-	TRBJ1-6	18	-	CASSLALGRRPGSSPLHF	TGCGCCAGCAGCTTGGCGCTCGGGCGTCGCCCCGGGAGTTCACCCCTCCACTTT
TRBV1	-	TRBJ2-2	16	-	CTSSPSGTGNTGELFF	TGCACCAGCAGCCCCTCTGGGACAGGGAACACCGGGGAGCTGTTTTTT
TRBV30	TRBD1	TRBJ1-2	13	-	CAWSTQGARGYTF	TGTGCCTGGAGTACACAGGGGGCCAGGGGCTACACCTTC
TRBV29-1	-	TRBJ2-3	14	-	CSVRGARATDTQYF	TGCAGCGTCCGGGGGGCCCGGGCGACAGATACGCAGTATTTT
TRBV10-3	TRBD1	TRBJ1-1	15	-	CATLTGQGRDTEAFF	TGTGCCACCCTTACGGGACAGGGCAGGGACACTGAAGCTTTCTTT
TRBV5-1	TRBD1	TRBJ2-7	14	-	CASSPGTGGGEQYF	TGCGCCAGCAGCCCCGGGACAGGGGGTGGGGAGCAGTACTTC
TRBV7-6	-	TRBJ2-7	13	-	CASSFEYRGEQYF	TGTGCCAGCAGCTTTGAGTATAGGGGGGAGCAGTACTTC
TRBV4-3	-	TRBJ1-2	16	-	CASSQESHRQNYGYTF	TGCGCCAGCAGCCAAGAATCCCACAGACAGAACTATGGCTACACCTTC
TRBV27	TRBD2	TRBJ2-1	14	-	CASTLAGGHNEQFF	TGTGCCAGCACCTTAGCGGGGGGGCATAATGAGCAGTTCTTC
TRBV2	TRBD2	TRBJ2-7	13	-	CASSGDYAYEQYF	TGTGCCAGCAGTGGGGACTACGCCTACGAGCAGTACTTC